These 17 T cell receptor beta chains came from one sample sequenced in a study of shared clonotypes between healthy human individuals. The protocol was immunoSEQ multiplex PCR, while the TCRdb copy is restricted to in-frame clones and leaves out a portion. The sample shows some 2.4 million clones, 90% to 95% of them seen only once. The specimen was naive CD4+ T cells from PBMCs. Subset reported: CD45RA+ positively selected. These receptors originate from a man between 18 and 35 years old in good health. Some clones in this sample may be carry-over from other donors' samples.

CDR3 amino acids: CASSSGSRRVAGGVYEQYF. CDR3 nucleotides: TGTGCCAGCAGTAGCGGATCCCGTCGGGTAGCGGGAGGGGTCTACGAGCAGTACTTC. The chain couples TRBV28 to TRBJ2-7; 11 nucleotides align to TRBD2. The V gene's germline CDR1 is MDHEN and CDR2 SYDVKM. The ends lost 5 bases at V and 3 bases at J; junction bases unmatched: 18. The CDR3 is made up of 19 amino acids.

This sequence joins TRBV7-9 and TRBJ1-4; D is undetermined. The V gene's germline CDR1 is SEHNR and CDR2 FQNEAQ (reference sequence). V lost 5 bases, J lost 8 bases, and 15 bases lay in between. This CDR3 has 14 amino acids. The CDR3 here is CASSALGGIEKLFF. The CDR3 nucleotides read TGTGCCAGCAGCGCCCTGGGTGGAATAGAAAAACTGTTTTTT.

The chain is built from TRBV28 and TRBJ1-6; D perhaps matches TRBD1 (5 bases). Trimming left V 5 bases short and J 10 bases short, with 15 bases between. The V gene's germline CDR1 is MDHEN and CDR2 SYDVKM. This CDR3 is 14 amino acids long. CDR3 amino acids: CASSNGRGTSPLHF. DNA of the CDR3: TGTGCCAGCAGTAACGGCCGAGGGACGTCACCCCTCCACTTT.

This chain's CDR3 is CASSPRGGKVTQYF. CDR3 DNA: TGTGCCAGCAGTCCTCGGGGAGGAAAGGTGACCCAGTACTTC. The chain uses TRBV28 and TRBJ2-5; possibly TRBD2 for D (6 bases). The CDR3 spans 14 residues. Trimming shortened V by 5 bases and J by 7 bases, and 17 bases separated the two germline ends. CDR1 and CDR2 (germline): MDHEN, SYDVKM.

V and J are TRBV28 and TRBJ2-6, with D possibly TRBD2 on 6 matching bases. The germline gives CDR1 MDHEN, CDR2 SYDVKM. Trimming cost V 2 bases and J 2 bases, with 10 bases left between them. The CDR3 has 16 residues. CDR3 DNA sequence: TGTGCCAGCAGTTTACCGGCGGGGACTGGGGCCAACGTCCTGACTTTC. Protein sequence: CASSLPAGTGANVLTF.

The V gene is TRBV27, the J gene TRBJ1-3; 10 bases match TRBD1. The CDR3 is 18 residues long. Germline lookup yields CDR1 MNHEY and CDR2 SMNVEV (reference sequence). Trimming removed 3 bases from V and 3 bases from J; junction bases left unmatched: 11. The chain's CDR3 is CASSLRGETGGFGNTIYF. The DNA for the CDR3 is TGTGCCAGCAGTTTGAGGGGAGAGACAGGGGGCTTTGGAAACACCATATATTTT.

This chain links TRBV7-2 with TRBJ1-3; D is unresolved. CDR1 SGHTA and CDR2 FQGNSA come from the germline V gene. Trimming stripped 5 bases from V and 10 bases from J, with 15 bases between. The CDR3 spans 13 residues. CDR3 in DNA: TGTGCCAGCAGCCAAGGTAGCCAAGGGACCATATATTTT. Protein product: CASSQGSQGTIYF.

The chain carries TRBV15 and TRBJ2-3; TRBD2 agrees at 7 bases. V trimming: 3 bases; J trimming: 1 base; junction bases outside the gene matches: 7. The CDR3 has 16 residues. Germline loops: CDR1 LNHNV, CDR2 YYDKDF (reference sequence). The chain's CDR3 is CATSRPRAGGTDTQYF. The CDR3 bases are TGTGCCACCAGCAGGCCGCGGGCGGGAGGCACAGATACGCAGTATTTT.

A remark on this clone: Additional DNA sequences in this sample encode the identical CDR3. CDR3 amino acids: CASSLAGTGGYEQYF. The CDR3, as DNA: TGTGCCAGCAGCTTAGCCGGGACAGGGGGTTACGAGCAGTACTTC. This chain connects TRBV11-3 to TRBJ2-7, with 11 bases that match TRBD1. Per the germline V gene, CDR1 is SGHNT and CDR2 is YENEEA. The length of the CDR3 is 15 residues. V lost 1 base to trimming and J lost 4 bases; unmatched junction nucleotides: 3. Complete variable domain (other parts from reference TRBV11-3 and TRBJ2-7): EAGVVQSPRYKIIEKKQPVAFWCNPISGHNTLYWYLQNLGQGPELLIRYENEEAVDDSQLPKDRFSAERLKGVDSTLKIQPAELGDSAVYLCASSLAGTGGYEQYFGPGTRLTVT.

The V gene is TRBV6-6, the J gene TRBJ2-5; TRBD1 aligns across 9 bases. The CDR3 is 14 amino acids. Germline V gives CDR1 MNHNY, CDR2 SVGAGI (reference sequence). V trimming: 6 bases; J trimming: 2 bases; junction bases outside the gene matches: 4. The CDR3 nucleotides are TGTGCCAGCAGAGCCGGACAGGGGCAAGAGACCCAGTACTTC. Translated, it gives CASRAGQGQETQYF.

The sample holds one count of this clone. The rearrangement joins TRBV11-3 to TRBJ1-1, with D unclear. The CDR3 totals 17 residues. Trimming removed 1 base from V and 1 base from J, with 16 bases in between. Germline V gives CDR1 SGHNT, CDR2 YENEEA. This chain's CDR3 is CASSLVLRADGNTEAFF. The CDR3 region has the DNA TGTGCCAGCAGCTTAGTTCTGAGGGCGGATGGGAACACTGAAGCTTTCTTT.

V is TRBV7-2 and J is TRBJ2-1; D is possibly TRBD1 (5 bases). Germline V CDR1 and CDR2: SGHTA, FQGNSA. Trimming pared 1 base from V and 11 bases from J, leaving 9 bases between. The CDR3 loop spans 12 amino acids. CDR3 in DNA: TGTGCCAGCAGCTTAGGTGGGGCTAAGCAGTTCTTC. This translates into CASSLGGAKQFF.

This sequence joins TRBV5-1 and TRBJ2-3; 15 bases map to TRBD2. Trimming removed 4 bases from V and 0 bases from J; junction bases left unmatched: 6. The CDR3 length is 18 residues. In germline, CDR1 is SGHRS, CDR2 YFSETQ. The CDR3 protein is CASSGTSGRFRSTDTQYF. The DNA of the CDR3 is TGCGCCAGCAGCGGGACTAGCGGGAGGTTTCGTAGCACAGATACGCAGTATTTT.

The rearrangement joins TRBV11-2 to TRBJ2-7; TRBD1 aligns across 8 bases. Trimming took 0 bases from V and 2 from J; bases not matched to a gene: 6. CDR3 size: 16 residues. Germline loops: CDR1 SGHAT, CDR2 FQNNGV. CDR3 amino acids: CASSLDWEDRAYEQYF. The CDR3 region has the DNA TGTGCCAGCAGCTTAGATTGGGAGGACAGGGCCTACGAGCAGTACTTC.

This chain joins TRBV9 and TRBJ2-2; D uncertain. Germline CDR1 reads SGDLS; CDR2 reads YYNGEE. The CDR3 covers 14 residues. Trimming removed 1 base from V and 3 bases from J, with 7 bases in between. Here the CDR3 DNA reads TGTGCCAGCAGCGTATCGGCACACACCGGGGAGCTGTTTTTT. It codes for CASSVSAHTGELFF. Full variable domain (remainder filled in from reference TRBV9 and TRBJ2-2): DSGVTQTPKHLITATGQRVTLRCSPRSGDLSVYWYQQSLDQGLQFLIQYYNGEERAKGNILERFSAQQFPDLHSELNLSSLELGDSALYFCASSVSAHTGELFFGEGSRLTVL.

This rearrangement joins TRBV4-1 to TRBJ2-1; 10 bases agree with TRBD2. The germline gives CDR1 MGHRA, CDR2 YSYEKL. The CDR3 is 15 residues long. V lost 4 bases and J lost 4; bases outside the gene matches: 4. CDR3 sequence: CASSPGLARYNEQFF. Written as DNA, the CDR3 is TGCGCCAGCAGCCCGGGACTAGCGAGATACAATGAGCAGTTCTTC.

The gene calls are TRBV6-5 and TRBJ1-5; TRBD1 agrees at 9 bases. Per the germline V gene, CDR1 is MNHEY and CDR2 is SVGAGI. V lost 2 bases, J lost 3 bases, and 2 bases stayed unmatched. The CDR3 runs to 15 residues. The CDR3 DNA follows: TGTGCCAGCAGTTACGGGACAGGGACCAATCAGCCCCAGCATTTT. Translation gives CASSYGTGTNQPQHF.